What follows is one T cell receptor beta chain and its context. What antigen it recognizes has not been identified. No much larger clone is present one base from it, and per-base qualities are unavailable. This record belongs to a study of Ad26.COV2.S vaccination and SARS-CoV-2 variants (dated by TCRdb to about 2021). A note on the overall study: Vaccine-arm donors came from COV1001, a multicentre, randomized, double-blind, placebo-controlled phase I-IIa trial of Ad26.COV2.S in healthy adults. Ad26.COV2.S was given intramuscularly at 5x10^10 or 1x10^11 viral particles, as a single shot or as two shots 56 days apart. The specificity and breadth of SARS-CoV-2-reactive T cell receptors after Ad26.COV2.S vaccination were assessed by TCRbeta repertoire sequencing. A total of around 32 samples were included in the TCR-sequenced set, comprising around 20 Ad26.COV2.S vaccine recipients, 5 placebo recipients and 8 SARS-CoV-2 convalescent individuals. Trial participants were randomized into five groups of five: low-dose or high-dose Ad26.COV2.S given once or twice, or placebo on both occasions. Blinding of investigators to trial group allocation was maintained during experiments and outcome assessment. Beyond this particular receptor, the publication reports: Higher spike-specific TCR breadth was observed in Ad26.COV2.S recipients than in placebo recipients (P = 0.0014). According to the authors, total T cell responses may have been underestimated by the TCR breadth and depth analyses. The study was not powered for comparison of responses between vaccine doses or regimens. Comparable non-spike TCR breadth was observed between vaccine and placebo recipients, consistent with only spike being contained in the vaccine. After vaccination, spike-specific CD8+ and CD4+ T cell responses were reported to show substantial breadth.

The immunoSEQ Assay was the method used to sequence TCRbeta CDR3 regions. After extraction, genomic DNA underwent amplification by bias-controlled multiplex PCR, followed by high-throughput sequencing. The authors' analysis ran thus. To quantify the absolute abundance of every unique TCRbeta CDR3 region, sequences were collapsed and filtered. T cell fraction was estimated by normalizing TCRbeta template counts to usable DNA, with usable DNA measured through amplification of reference genes found in all nucleated cells. Repertoire TCRs were annotated as SARS-CoV-2-specific by exact matching of V gene, CDR3 amino acid sequence and J gene to a known reactive TCR set. MIRA supplied the reference SARS-CoV-2 TCR set, which was filtered for enrichment in COVID-19-positive ImmuneCODE repertoires so that public or cross-reactive TCRs were removed. Drawing on the MIRA antigens, annotated TCRs were analysed further at the level of specific ORF or position within ORF. Breadth was defined as annotated unique rearrangements over total unique productive rearrangements; depth was the summed frequency of those rearrangements. Two-sided Wilcoxon rank-sum tests were applied when comparing TCR breadth between groups. Imported from immuneACCESS, the table was reduced by TCRdb to in-frame sequences with V and J called. These copies leave out some clones; in studies compared against another copy, an unresolved V gene accounts for under half, and the cause of the remainder is not known. That table supplies the V and J calls and clone size; D and trimming were determined from the DNA. The sample includes over 400,000 clones, with 90% observed a single time. The top ten hold about 4.1% of the sample.

CDR1 and CDR2 were assigned from the germline V gene as SGDLS and YYNGEE. The CDR3 covers 12 residues, taking in both the cysteine and the phenylalanine. The retained sequence is limited to the CDR3, 36 bases, with the frame set at the first base. The germline ends are 6 bases apart after V is trimmed by 4 bases and J by 5 bases. The meaning of the sample's treatment or condition label: 15 to 20 received Ad26.COV2.S at low or high dose, single or two shots; five or six received placebo; per-sample allocation not given. For vaccine and placebo recipients, repertoires were sequenced using samples collected on day 63 after the first injection. In Cohort 1b, 20 to 25 adults aged 18-55 years were enrolled at a single site in Boston, USA, between 29 July and 7 August 2020. Ad26.COV2.S was a replication-incompetent adenovirus type 26 vector expressing a prefusion-stabilized SARS-CoV-2 spike protein from the original Wuhan strain.

This TCR came from a person between 18 and 59 years old who received the Ad26.COV2.S COVID-19 vaccine or a placebo. Sample: peripheral blood, taken in a trial of Ad26.COV2.S vaccine versus placebo. The sequence links TRBV9 to TRBJ1-4; TRBD1 might be the D gene, on 5 matching bases. The CDR3 region: CASSRDNEKLFF. The DNA sequence is as follows: TGTGCCAGCAGCCGGGACAATGAAAAACTGTTTTTT.